This TCR beta chain was sequenced in a study of blood T cell repertoires in COVID-19 (TCRdb year 2020). With regard to the full study: Collaborator samples came from the United States, Italy and Spain and covered acute and convalescent phases of COVID-19. A freely available public database, intended as a resource for researchers studying the immune response to SARS-CoV-2, is where the repertoires were released. The samples were drawn from the first 160 participants of the ongoing ImmuneRACE study and from 1,200 or so subjects provided by 6 global collaborators. The sample metadata nearly always contained a de-identified subject ID, COVID-19 status, age in years and sex. The prospective study material was composed of cDNA or gDNA derived from T cells, B-cell-depleted T cells, or PBMCs. Where available, HLA class I and class II types were taken from metadata supplied by the sample provider and were not determined by assay-based typing. Subjects who had been exposed to COVID-19, were actively infected with it, or had recovered from it provided the deeply sampled blood TCRbeta repertoires that made up the dataset.

The immunoSEQ Assay, a bias-controlled multiplex PCR, was used to amplify TCRbeta CDR3 regions from genomic DNA. Concerning the study's data processing: The number of nucleated cells in each sample was estimated by amplification of reference gene primers within the assay. To quantify the absolute abundance of each unique TCRbeta CDR3 rearrangement, sequence reads were collapsed and filtered. For each sample, productive Simpson clonality was calculated as the square root of Simpson's diversity index over productive rearrangements. Imported from immuneACCESS, the table was reduced by TCRdb to in-frame sequences with V and J called. These copies leave out some clones; in studies compared against another copy, an unresolved V gene accounts for under half, and the cause of the remainder is not known. The V and J calls and clone size are taken from that table; D and trimming were inferred from the DNA. This sample lists 250,000 to 350,000 clones; approximately 89% were detected once. The ten largest make up approximately 5.3% of the sample.

Participants in the prospective study were aged roughly 18 to 100 years, lived in about two dozen United States geographic areas, and enrolled through a virtual design. In the prospective study, cohorts were assigned on the basis of participant-reported clinical history obtained from a screening survey and a study questionnaire. Recovered participants in ImmuneRACE Cohort 3 were defined by two consecutive negative NP/OP PCR tests, clearance by a healthcare professional, or resolution of symptoms. Mobile phlebotomists in the prospective study collected whole blood, serum and a nasopharyngeal or oropharyngeal swab from every participant. Participants in the prospective study had the option to provide additional blood draws and questionnaires over an approximately 2-month period. Blood samples from the prospective study were shipped frozen or at room temperature prior to DNA extraction. V and J are trimmed by 0 bases and 3 bases, and the gene matches miss 2 bases of the junction. The CDR3, from cysteine to phenylalanine, totals 15 residues. Just the 45-base CDR3 DNA is kept, in frame starting at base 1. CDR1 and CDR2 (MNHEY, SVGAGI) derive from the germline V gene.

This clone was picked up a small number of times. Its specific antigen is unknown. No much larger clone is present one base from it, and per-base qualities are unavailable. Overall results and qualifications from the work: The amount of clinical and demographic metadata varied by source and participant and was provided uncurated.

This sequence was found in a woman in her 30s who had recovered from COVID-19. The sequence joins TRBV6-5 to TRBJ1-1; the central 9 bases match TRBD1. The material sequenced was PBMCs or T cells enriched from blood (not recorded which). The CDR3 region reads CASSYSWTGDTEAFF. The sequenced DNA: TGTGCCAGCAGTTACTCATGGACAGGGGACACTGAAGCTTTCTTT.